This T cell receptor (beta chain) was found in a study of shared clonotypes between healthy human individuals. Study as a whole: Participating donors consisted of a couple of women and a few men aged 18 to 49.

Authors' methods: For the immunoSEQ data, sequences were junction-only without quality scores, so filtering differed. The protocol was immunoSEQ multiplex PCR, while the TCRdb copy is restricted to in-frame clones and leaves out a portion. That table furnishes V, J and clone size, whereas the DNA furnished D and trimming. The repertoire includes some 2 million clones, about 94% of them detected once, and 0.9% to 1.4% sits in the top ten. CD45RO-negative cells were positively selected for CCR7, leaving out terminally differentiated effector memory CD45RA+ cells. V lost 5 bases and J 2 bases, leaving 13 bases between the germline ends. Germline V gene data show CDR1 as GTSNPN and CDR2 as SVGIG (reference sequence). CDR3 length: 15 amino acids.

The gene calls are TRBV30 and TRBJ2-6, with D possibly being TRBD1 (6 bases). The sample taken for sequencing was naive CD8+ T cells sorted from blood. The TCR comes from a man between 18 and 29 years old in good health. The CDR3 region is CAWDSDSTGANVLTF. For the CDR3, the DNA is TGTGCCTGGGACTCGGACAGTACTGGGGCCAACGTCCTGACTTTC.